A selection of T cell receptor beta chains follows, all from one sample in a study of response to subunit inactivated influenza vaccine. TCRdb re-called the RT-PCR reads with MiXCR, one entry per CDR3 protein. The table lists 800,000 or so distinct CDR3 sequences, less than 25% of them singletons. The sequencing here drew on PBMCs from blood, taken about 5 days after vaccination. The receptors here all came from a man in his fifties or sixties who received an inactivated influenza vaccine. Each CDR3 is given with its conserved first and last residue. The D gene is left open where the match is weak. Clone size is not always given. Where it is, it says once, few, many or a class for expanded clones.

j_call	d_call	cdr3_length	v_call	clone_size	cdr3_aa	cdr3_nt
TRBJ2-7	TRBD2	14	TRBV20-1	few	CSANGGSPLYEQYF	TGCAGTGCTAATGGCGGGAGCCCCCTCTACGAGCAGTACTTC
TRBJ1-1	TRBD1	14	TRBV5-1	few	CASYGTEMNTEAFF	TGCGCCAGCTACGGGACAGAGATGAACACTGAAGCTTTCTTT
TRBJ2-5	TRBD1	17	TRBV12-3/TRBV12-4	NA	CASSLHYPGTGRETQYF	TGTGCCAGCAGTTTACACTATCCCGGGACAGGGAGAGAGACCCAGTACTTC
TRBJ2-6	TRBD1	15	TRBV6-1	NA	CASRTGVSGANVLTF	TGTGCCAGCCGAACAGGGGTCTCTGGGGCCAACGTCCTGACTTTC
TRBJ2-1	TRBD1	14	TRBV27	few	CASRRGTGRVEQFF	TGTGCCAGCAGAAGGGGGACAGGGAGGGTTGAGCAGTTCTTC
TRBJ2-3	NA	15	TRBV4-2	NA	CASRLAGQVTDTQYF	TGTGCCAGCAGGCTAGCGGGACAGGTCACAGATACGCAGTATTTT
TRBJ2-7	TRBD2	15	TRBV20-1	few	CSARDLAGDLYEQYF	TGCAGTGCTAGAGATCTAGCGGGAGATCTCTACGAGCAGTACTTC
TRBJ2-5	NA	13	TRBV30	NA	CAWMSLTRETQYF	TGTGCCTGGATGTCGTTGACCCGGGAGACCCAGTACTTC
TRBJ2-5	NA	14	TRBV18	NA	CASSPDPMGETQYF	TGTGCCAGCTCACCTGACCCAATGGGGGAGACCCAGTACTTC
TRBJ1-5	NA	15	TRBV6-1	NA	CASSDLDSEVEPQHF	TGTGCCAGCAGTGATTTGGACAGTGAGGTGGAGCCCCAGCATTTT
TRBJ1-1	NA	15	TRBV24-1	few	CATSLRVYMNTEAFF	TGTGCCACCAGCCTCAGGGTATACATGAACACTGAAGCTTTCTTT
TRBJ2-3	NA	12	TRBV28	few	CASMTPTDTQYF	TGTGCCAGCATGACCCCCACAGATACGCAGTATTTT
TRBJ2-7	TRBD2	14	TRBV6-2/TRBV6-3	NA	CASSYRNSGSEQYF	TGTGCCAGCAGTTACCGGAATAGCGGGAGCGAGCAGTACTTC
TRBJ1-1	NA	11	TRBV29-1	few	CSVGGSTEAFF	TGCAGCGTTGGGGGTAGCACTGAAGCTTTCTTT
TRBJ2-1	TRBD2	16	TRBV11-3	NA	CASSSTGRGGNNEQFF	TGTGCCAGCAGCTCTACCGGGCGGGGGGGGAACAATGAGCAGTTCTTC
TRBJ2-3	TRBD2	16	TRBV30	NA	CAWSAGLAGGGDTQYF	TGTGCCTGGAGCGCGGGACTAGCGGGAGGTGGAGATACGCAGTATTTT
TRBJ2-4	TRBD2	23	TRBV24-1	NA	CASSLTARGLAGGPIPAKNIQYF	TGTGCCAGCAGTTTAACGGCTCGGGGGTTAGCGGGAGGGCCGATTCCAGCCAAAAACATTCAGTACTTC
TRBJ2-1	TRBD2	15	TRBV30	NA	CAWSAGTSGYNEQFF	TGTGCCTGGAGCGCCGGGACTAGCGGTTACAATGAGCAGTTCTTC
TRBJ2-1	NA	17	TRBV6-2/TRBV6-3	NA	CASSDKGRLATHNEQFF	TGTGCCAGCAGCGATAAGGGTCGGCTAGCGACACACAATGAGCAGTTCTTC
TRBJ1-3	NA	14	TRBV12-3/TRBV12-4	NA	CASRKMISGNTIYF	TGTGCCAGCAGGAAAATGATCTCTGGAAACACCATATATTTT
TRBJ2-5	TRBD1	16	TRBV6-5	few	CASSYSGTGDQETQYF	TGTGCCAGCAGTTACTCAGGGACAGGAGACCAAGAGACCCAGTACTTC
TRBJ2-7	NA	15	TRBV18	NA	CASSGDKRYSYEQYF	TGTGCCAGCTCGGGGGACAAACGATACTCCTACGAGCAGTACTTC
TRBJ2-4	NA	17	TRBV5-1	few	CASSSPRGELAKNIQYF	TGCGCCAGCAGCTCCCCCCGGGGAGAACTAGCCAAAAACATTCAGTACTTC
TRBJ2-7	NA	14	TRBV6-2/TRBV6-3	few	CASSDTKTSYEQYF	TGTGCCAGCAGCGATACAAAGACCTCCTACGAGCAGTACTTC
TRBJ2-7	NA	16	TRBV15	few	CATSRDRQELSYEQYF	TGTGCCACCAGCAGAGACCGACAGGAGCTCTCCTACGAGCAGTACTTC
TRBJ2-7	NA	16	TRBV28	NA	CASSSNLRGTLYEQYF	TGTGCCAGCAGTTCAAACCTAAGGGGGACACTTTACGAGCAGTACTTC
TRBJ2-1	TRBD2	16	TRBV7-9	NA	CASSLGPQRGGLEQFF	TGTGCCAGCAGCTTAGGCCCTCAGCGGGGGGGCCTTGAGCAGTTCTTC
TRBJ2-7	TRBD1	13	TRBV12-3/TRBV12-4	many	CASRGTGRYEQYF	TGTGCCAGCAGGGGGACAGGGCGCTACGAGCAGTACTTC
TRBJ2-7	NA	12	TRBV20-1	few	CSARQEPYEQYF	TGCAGTGCTAGGCAGGAACCCTACGAGCAGTACTTC
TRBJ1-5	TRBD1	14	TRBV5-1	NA	CASSLWTGDQPQHF	TGCGCCAGCAGCTTGTGGACAGGGGATCAGCCCCAGCATTTT
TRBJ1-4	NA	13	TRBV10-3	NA	CAISLGSNEKLFF	TGTGCCATCAGCTTGGGATCTAATGAAAAACTGTTTTTT
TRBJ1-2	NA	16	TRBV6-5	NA	CASSYSSTPLDYGYTF	TGTGCCAGCAGTTACTCTTCGACACCGCTAGACTATGGCTACACCTTC
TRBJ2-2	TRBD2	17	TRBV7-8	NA	CASSLGLAGAFAGELFF	TGTGCCAGCAGCTTGGGGCTAGCGGGAGCTTTTGCCGGGGAGCTGTTTTTT
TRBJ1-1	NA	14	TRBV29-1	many	CSHLGHRLNTEAFF	TGCAGCCACCTAGGCCACCGATTGAACACTGAAGCTTTCTTT
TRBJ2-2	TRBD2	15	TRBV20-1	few	CSAREDGGSTGELFF	TGCAGTGCTAGAGAAGACGGGGGGTCTACCGGGGAGCTGTTTTTT
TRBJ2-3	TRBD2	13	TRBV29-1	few	CSAGTSRSDTQYF	TGCAGCGCCGGGACTAGCCGATCCGATACGCAGTATTTT
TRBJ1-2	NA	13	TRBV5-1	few	CASSLAGVNGYTF	TGCGCCAGCAGCTTGGCCGGGGTTAACGGCTACACCTTC
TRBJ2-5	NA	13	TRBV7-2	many	CASSFGRQETQYF	TGTGCCAGCAGCTTCGGTCGCCAAGAGACCCAGTACTTC
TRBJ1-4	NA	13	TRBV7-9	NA	CASSGRRREKLFF	TGTGCCAGCAGCGGGCGGCGTCGTGAAAAACTGTTTTTT
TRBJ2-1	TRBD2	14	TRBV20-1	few	CRVFLAGGPNEQFF	TGCAGGGTATTTCTAGCGGGAGGGCCCAATGAGCAGTTCTTC
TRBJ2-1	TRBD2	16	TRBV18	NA	CASSPPGLAGDNEQFF	TGTGCCAGCTCACCACCGGGACTAGCGGGAGACAATGAGCAGTTCTTC
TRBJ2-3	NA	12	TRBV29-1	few	CSVERVTDTQYF	TGCAGCGTTGAAAGGGTCACAGATACGCAGTATTTT
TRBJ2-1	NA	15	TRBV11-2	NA	CASSFAGHKVNEQFF	TGTGCCAGCAGCTTCGCGGGTCATAAAGTGAATGAGCAGTTCTTC
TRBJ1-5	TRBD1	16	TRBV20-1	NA	CSARPTGENSNQPQHF	TGCAGTGCTCGGCCCACAGGGGAAAATAGCAATCAGCCCCAGCATTTT
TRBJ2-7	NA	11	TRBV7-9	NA	CASRPVYEQYF	TGTGCCAGCAGACCAGTGTACGAGCAGTACTTC
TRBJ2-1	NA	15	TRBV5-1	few	CASSLVRSAYNEQFF	TGCGCCAGCAGCTTGGTGCGGTCGGCCTACAATGAGCAGTTCTTC
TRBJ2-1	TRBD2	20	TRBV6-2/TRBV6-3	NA	CASSYSIPRGRDYKYNEQFF	TGTGCCAGCAGTTACTCCATCCCCCGGGGACGGGACTACAAATACAATGAGCAGTTCTTC
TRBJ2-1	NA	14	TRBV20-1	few	CSAHGRGPANEQFF	TGCAGTGCTCATGGGAGGGGGCCCGCGAATGAGCAGTTCTTC
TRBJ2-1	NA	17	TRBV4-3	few	CASSQDFSPYSYNEQFF	TGCGCCAGCAGCCAAGATTTCTCGCCTTACTCCTACAATGAGCAGTTCTTC
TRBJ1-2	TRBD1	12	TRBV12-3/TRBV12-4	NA	CASSPTGRGYTF	TGTGCCAGCAGTCCGACAGGGCGCGGCTACACCTTC
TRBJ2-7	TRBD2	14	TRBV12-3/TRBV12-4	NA	CASSSPGGLYEQYF	TGTGCCAGCAGCTCACCGGGGGGGCTATACGAGCAGTACTTC
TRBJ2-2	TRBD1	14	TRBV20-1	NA	CSASRTGGSGELFF	TGCAGTGCTAGCCGGACAGGGGGTTCCGGGGAGCTGTTTTTT
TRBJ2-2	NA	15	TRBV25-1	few	CASSELRHPGGELFF	TGTGCCAGCAGTGAATTAAGGCATCCCGGCGGGGAGCTGTTTTTT
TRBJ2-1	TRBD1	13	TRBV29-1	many	CSVVETGGGEQFF	TGCAGCGTTGTGGAGACAGGGGGTGGTGAGCAGTTCTTC
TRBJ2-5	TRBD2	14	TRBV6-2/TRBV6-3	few	CASRRGRAGETQYF	TGTGCCAGCAGGCGCGGGAGGGCTGGCGAGACCCAGTACTTC
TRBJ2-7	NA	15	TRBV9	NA	CASSGGQGSHYEQYF	TGTGCCAGCAGCGGGGGGCAGGGGTCCCACTACGAGCAGTACTTC
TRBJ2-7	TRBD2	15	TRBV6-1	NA	CASMGASGGSYEQYF	TGTGCCAGCATGGGAGCTAGCGGCGGGTCCTACGAGCAGTACTTC
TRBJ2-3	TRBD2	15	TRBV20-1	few	CSASGSGMITDTQYF	TGCAGTGCTAGTGGCAGCGGGATGATCACAGATACGCAGTATTTT
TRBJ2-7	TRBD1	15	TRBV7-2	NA	CASSPQSDRGYEQYF	TGTGCCAGCAGCCCGCAGTCGGACAGGGGTTACGAGCAGTACTTC